The source of this T cell receptor beta chain is a study of neurological immune-mediated disorders. Study observations and caveats: The most TCR clonal expansion was seen in HTLV-1-associated myelopathy, whereas the least was seen in multiple sclerosis, below the level in healthy controls.

This clonotype was seen many times. The antigen is unknown. The time point here: longitudinal time-point 2. TCRdb ran MiXCR on the 5' RACE reads and lists one entry per CDR3 protein. Of approximately 89,000 distinct CDR3 sequences in the sample, less than 15% were seen once. V was shortened by 4 bases and J by 3 bases, with 4 bases between the two germline ends. The germline V gene has CDR1 SGHTA and CDR2 FQGNSA. CDR3 size: 12 residues. The sequencing input was PBMCs. The source of this sequence is a female donor with HTLV-1-associated myelopathy (HAM/TSP). V usage is TRBV7-2 and J usage is TRBJ2-1; no clear D. The CDR3 sequence is CASSSLYNEQFF. CDR3 in DNA: TGTGCCAGCAGCTCCCTCTACAATGAGCAGTTCTTC. The entire variable domain, with the rest obtained from reference TRBV7-2 and TRBJ2-1, is as follows: GAGVSQSPSNKVTEKGKDVELRCDPISGHTALYWYRQSLGQGLEFLIYFQGNSAPDKSGLPSDRFSAERTGGSVSTLTIQRTQQEDSAVYLCASSSLYNEQFFGPGTRLTVL.